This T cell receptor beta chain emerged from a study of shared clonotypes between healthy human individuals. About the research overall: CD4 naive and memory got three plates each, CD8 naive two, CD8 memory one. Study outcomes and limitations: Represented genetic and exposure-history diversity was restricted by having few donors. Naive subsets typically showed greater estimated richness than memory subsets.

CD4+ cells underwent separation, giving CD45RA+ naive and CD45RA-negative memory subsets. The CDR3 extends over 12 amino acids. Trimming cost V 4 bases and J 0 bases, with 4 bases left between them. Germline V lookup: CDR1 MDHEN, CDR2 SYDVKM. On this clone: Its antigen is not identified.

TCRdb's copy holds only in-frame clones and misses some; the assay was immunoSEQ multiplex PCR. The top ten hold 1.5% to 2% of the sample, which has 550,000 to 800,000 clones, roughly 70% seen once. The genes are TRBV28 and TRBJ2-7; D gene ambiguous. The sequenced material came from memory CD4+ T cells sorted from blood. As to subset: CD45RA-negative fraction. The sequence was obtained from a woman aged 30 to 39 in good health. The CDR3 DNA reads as TGTGCCAGCAGTTCCCCCTCCTACGAGCAGTACTTC. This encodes CASSSPSYEQYF.